This TCR beta chain is drawn from a study of cytomegalovirus exposure and HLA in healthy donors. Whole-study findings and limits: In a later analysis, across HLA loci, associated TCR counts were highest for DRB1, lowest for HLA-C. Reportedly, fewer N-insertions than the approximately 700-donor mean appeared in an Asian-associated ancestry cluster in a later analysis. The later analysis indicated that the majority of CMV-associated TCR beta chains appeared HLA-restricted.

The CDR3 length is 14 residues. The germline gives CDR1 MGHRA, CDR2 YSYEKL. Trimming stripped 4 bases from V and 5 bases from J, with 11 bases between. It was with 60 Vbeta and 13 Jbeta primers that the PCR ran. In the original processing: Tens of millions of unique TCR beta chains, roughly 11 million of them shared, were counted by a later analysis. TCRdb's table, derived via immunoSEQ multiplex PCR, lists solely in-frame clones and lacks some. Clonal size and the V and J genes are those of that table, whereas D and trimming came from the DNA. Of 150,000 to 200,000 clones listed, about 88% are singletons. A word on this clone: The antigen remains unidentified.

J is TRBJ1-4 and V is TRBV4-1; D remains unclear. The origin of this receptor is a woman younger than 30 in good health and CMV-seronegative. The sample comprised PBMCs. CDR3 loop: CASSLRQVNEKLFF. CDR3 nucleotide sequence: TGCGCCAGCAGCCTACGGCAGGTCAATGAAAAACTGTTTTTT.